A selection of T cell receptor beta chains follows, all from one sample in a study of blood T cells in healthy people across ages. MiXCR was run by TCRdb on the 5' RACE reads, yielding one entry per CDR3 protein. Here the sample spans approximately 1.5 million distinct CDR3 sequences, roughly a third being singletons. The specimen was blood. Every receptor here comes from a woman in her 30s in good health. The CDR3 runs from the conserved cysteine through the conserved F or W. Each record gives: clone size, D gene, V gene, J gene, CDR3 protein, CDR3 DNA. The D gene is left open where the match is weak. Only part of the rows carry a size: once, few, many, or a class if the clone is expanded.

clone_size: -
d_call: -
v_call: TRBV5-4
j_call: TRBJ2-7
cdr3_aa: CASSLMWAGIYEQYF
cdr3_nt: TGTGCCAGCAGCTTAATGTGGGCAGGAATATACGAGCAGTACTTC

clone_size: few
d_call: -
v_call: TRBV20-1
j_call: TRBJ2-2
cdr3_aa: CSARGQVPGELFF
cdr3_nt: TGCAGTGCTAGAGGACAGGTTCCCGGGGAGCTGTTTTTT

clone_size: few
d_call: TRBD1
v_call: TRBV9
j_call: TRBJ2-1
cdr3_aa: CASSGGTGVSSYNEQFF
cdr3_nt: TGTGCCAGCAGCGGAGGGACAGGGGTGAGCTCCTACAATGAGCAGTTCTTC

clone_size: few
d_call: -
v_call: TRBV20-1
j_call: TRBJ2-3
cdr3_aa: CSASLNRVPTDTQYF
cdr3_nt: TGCAGTGCTAGTTTAAACAGGGTTCCCACAGATACGCAGTATTTT

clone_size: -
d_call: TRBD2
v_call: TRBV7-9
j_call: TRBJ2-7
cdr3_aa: CASSSGLARAYEQYF
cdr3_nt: TGTGCCAGCAGCTCGGGACTAGCGCGGGCCTACGAGCAGTACTTC

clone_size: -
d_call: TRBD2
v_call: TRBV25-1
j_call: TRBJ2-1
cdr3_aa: CASSGTSGGGEQFF
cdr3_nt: TGTGCCAGCAGTGGGACTAGCGGGGGAGGTGAGCAGTTCTTC

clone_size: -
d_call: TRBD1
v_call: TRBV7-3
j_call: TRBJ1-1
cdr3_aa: CASSSGQSNTEAFF
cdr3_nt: TGTGCCAGCAGCTCGGGACAGAGTAACACTGAAGCTTTCTTT

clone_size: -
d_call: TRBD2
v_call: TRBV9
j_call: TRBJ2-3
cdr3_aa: CASSPGLGGGKDTQYF
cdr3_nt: TGTGCCAGCAGCCCAGGACTCGGGGGGGGCAAAGATACGCAGTATTTT

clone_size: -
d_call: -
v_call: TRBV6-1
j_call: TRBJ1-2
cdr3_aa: CASSERGDDYTF
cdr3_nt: TGTGCCAGCAGTGAAAGGGGGGATGACTACACCTTC

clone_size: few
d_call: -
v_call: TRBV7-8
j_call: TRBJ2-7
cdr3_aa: CASSLVDRSSYEQYF
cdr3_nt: TGTGCCAGCAGCTTGGTGGATAGGAGCTCCTACGAGCAGTACTTC

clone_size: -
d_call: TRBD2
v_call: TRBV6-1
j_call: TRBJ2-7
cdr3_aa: CASSESGSLNEQYF
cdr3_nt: TGTGCCAGCAGTGAAAGCGGGAGTTTGAACGAGCAGTACTTC

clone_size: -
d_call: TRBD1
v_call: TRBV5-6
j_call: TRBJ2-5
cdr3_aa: CASSLDRGITETQYF
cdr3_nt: TGTGCCAGCAGCTTGGACAGGGGTATTACGGAGACCCAGTACTTC

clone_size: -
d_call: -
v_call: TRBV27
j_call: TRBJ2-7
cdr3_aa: CASSPEVALSYEQNF
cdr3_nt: TGTGCCAGCAGTCCCGAAGTAGCGTTATCCTACGAGCAGAACTTC

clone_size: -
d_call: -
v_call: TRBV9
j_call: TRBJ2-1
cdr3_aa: CASSEEWGLPFGEQFF
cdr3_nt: TGTGCCAGCAGCGAGGAGTGGGGACTGCCCTTCGGTGAGCAGTTCTTC

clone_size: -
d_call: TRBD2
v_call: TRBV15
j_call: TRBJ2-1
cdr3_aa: CATSTTKWLAGGSGQFF
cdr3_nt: TGTGCCACCAGCACCACTAAGTGGCTAGCGGGAGGGTCGGGGCAGTTCTTC

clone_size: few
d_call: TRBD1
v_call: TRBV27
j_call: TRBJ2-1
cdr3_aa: CASSLGTGGRNEQFF
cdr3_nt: TGTGCCAGCAGTCTCGGGACAGGGGGCAGGAATGAGCAGTTCTTC

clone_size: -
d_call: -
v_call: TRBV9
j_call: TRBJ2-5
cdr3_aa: CASSVSRGNQETQYF
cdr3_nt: TGTGCCAGCAGCGTATCCAGGGGAAACCAAGAGACCCAGTACTTC

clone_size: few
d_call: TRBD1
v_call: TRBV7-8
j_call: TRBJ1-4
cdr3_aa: CASSPQDRGNEKLFF
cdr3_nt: TGTGCCAGCAGCCCGCAAGACAGGGGGAATGAAAAACTGTTTTTT

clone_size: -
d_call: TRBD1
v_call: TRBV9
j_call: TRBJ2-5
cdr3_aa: CASSHARDRGHIKETQYF
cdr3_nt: TGTGCCAGCAGTCACGCCCGGGACAGGGGGCATATAAAAGAGACCCAGTACTTC

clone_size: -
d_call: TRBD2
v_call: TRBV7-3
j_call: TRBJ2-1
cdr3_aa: CASSLTGLAGGSYQETQFF
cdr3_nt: TGTGCCAGCAGCTTAACCGGACTAGCGGGGGGCTCGTACCAAGAGACCCAGTTCTTC

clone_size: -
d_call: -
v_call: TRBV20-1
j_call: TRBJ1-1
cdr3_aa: CSAREGGKIRTEAFF
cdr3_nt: TGCAGTGCTAGGGAAGGGGGGAAGATAAGGACTGAAGCTTTCTTT

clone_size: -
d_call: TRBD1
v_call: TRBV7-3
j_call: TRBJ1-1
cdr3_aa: CASSPTGATTEAFF
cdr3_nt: TGTGCCAGCAGCCCGACAGGGGCCACCACTGAAGCTTTCTTT

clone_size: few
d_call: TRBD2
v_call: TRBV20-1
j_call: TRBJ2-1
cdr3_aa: CSARDSIAGTIDNEQFF
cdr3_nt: TGCAGTGCTAGAGATTCAATAGCGGGGACAATTGACAATGAGCAGTTCTTC

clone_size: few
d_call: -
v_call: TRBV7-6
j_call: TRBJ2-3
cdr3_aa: CASSLAVIDTDTQYF
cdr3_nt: TGTGCCAGCAGCTTAGCGGTAATAGACACAGATACGCAGTATTTT

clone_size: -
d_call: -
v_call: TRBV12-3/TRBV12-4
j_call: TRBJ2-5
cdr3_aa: CAGSFPQGGLKTQYF
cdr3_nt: TGTGCCGGCAGTTTCCCGCAGGGAGGCTTGAAGACCCAGTACTTC

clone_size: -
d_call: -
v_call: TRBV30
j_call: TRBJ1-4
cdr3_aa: CAWSVGDEKLFF
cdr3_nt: TGTGCCTGGAGTGTTGGTGATGAAAAACTGTTTTTT

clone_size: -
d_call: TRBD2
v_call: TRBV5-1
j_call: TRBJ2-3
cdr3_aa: CASSLGRLAGAGEDTQYF
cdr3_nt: TGCGCCAGCAGCTTGGGACGACTAGCGGGAGCGGGGGAGGATACGCAGTATTTT

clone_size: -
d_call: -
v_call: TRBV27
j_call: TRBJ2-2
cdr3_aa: CARDISGGELFF
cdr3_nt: TGTGCCAGAGACATATCGGGCGGGGAGCTGTTTTTT

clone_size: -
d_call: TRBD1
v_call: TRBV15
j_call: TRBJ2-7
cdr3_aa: CATSRGVGDRGVYEQYF
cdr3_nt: TGTGCCACCAGCAGAGGCGTAGGGGACAGGGGCGTTTACGAGCAGTACTTC

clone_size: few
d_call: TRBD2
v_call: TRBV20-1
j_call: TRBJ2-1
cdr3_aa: CSARDRAAGTSRTSSYNEQFF
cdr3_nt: TGCAGTGCTAGAGATCGAGCGGCAGGGACTAGCCGCACTAGCTCCTACAATGAGCAGTTCTTC

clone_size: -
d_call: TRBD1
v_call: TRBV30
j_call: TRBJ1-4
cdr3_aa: CAWSEGHRGNEKLFF
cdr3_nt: TGTGCCTGGAGTGAGGGGCACAGGGGGAATGAAAAACTGTTTTTT